The 20 T cell receptor beta chains listed next were all sequenced from one sample in a study of beta chain features in type 1 diabetes. Every isolated RNA sample was fully reverse transcribed, so sequencing captured expressed TCRB transcripts. The protocol was immunoSEQ multiplex PCR, while the TCRdb copy is restricted to in-frame clones and leaves out a portion. The data contain roughly 240,000 clones, about 70% of them seen just once; the ten biggest clones take up approximately 0.053%. Sequenced: naive CD4+ T cells from blood. These receptors were obtained from a man aged 25-45 years in good health.

The chain recombines TRBV13 with TRBJ1-2, with unresolved D. Between the trimmed V and J ends, which lost 5 bases and 6 bases, there was a span of 10 bases. This CDR3 contains 12 residues. Germline CDR1 reads PRHDT; CDR2 reads FYEKMQ (reference sequence). The CDR3 nucleotides are TGTGCCAGCAGCCTCCCCGGGAATGGCTACACCTTC. This sequence encodes CASSLPGNGYTF. The whole variable domain, filled in from reference TRBV13 and TRBJ1-2, reads AAGVIQSPRHLIKEKRETATLKCYPIPRHDTVYWYQQGPGQDPQFLISFYEKMQSDKGSIPDRFSAQQFSDYHSELNMSSLELGDSALYFCASSLPGNGYTFGSGTRLTVV.

The V call is TRBV30, the J call TRBJ1-4; D possibly corresponds to TRBD1 (5 bases). CDR3 size: 14 residues. Germline V gene lookup returns CDR1 GTSNPN and CDR2 SVGIG (reference sequence). Trimming shortened V by 1 base and J by 8 bases, and 14 bases separated the two germline ends. The CDR3 nucleotides read TGTGCCTGGAGTGAATGGGGCATGGGGGAAAAACTGTTTTTT. This encodes CAWSEWGMGEKLFF.

There are a few counts of this clone. The chain links TRBV5-5 to TRBJ1-5; no definite D call. Trimming left V 5 bases short and J 5 bases short, with 14 bases between. Germline V lookup: CDR1 SGHKS, CDR2 YYEKEE (reference sequence). CDR3 size: 14 residues. The DNA of the CDR3 is TGTGCCAGCAGTCGGGCGAGGGATCATCAGCCCCAGCATTTT. Translating gives CASSRARDHQPQHF.

A single count supports this clone. The rearrangement links TRBV5-1 to TRBJ2-5; D unresolved. Germline V gene sequence: CDR1 SGHRS, CDR2 YFSETQ. The CDR3 has 16 residues. V was pared by 0 bases and J by 4 bases, with 16 bases between. DNA of the CDR3: TGCGCCAGCAGCTTGGGGGATCTGGGATCGAGAGAGACCCAGTACTTC. This codes for CASSLGDLGSRETQYF.

This chain connects TRBV7-2 to TRBJ2-7; D is unresolved. Trimming stripped 5 bases from V and 0 bases from J, with 5 bases between. This CDR3 is 12 amino acids long. The V gene's germline CDR1 is SGHTA and CDR2 FQGNSA. The CDR3 coding sequence is TGTGCCAGCAGCCGGGTCTCCTACGAGCAGTACTTC. Translation gives CASSRVSYEQYF.

This clone was detected once. The chain recombines TRBV30 with TRBJ2-7; no definite D call. This CDR3 is built from 16 residues. V dropped 1 base and J dropped 0 bases, with 16 bases sitting between them. CDR1 is GTSNPN, CDR2 SVGIG, per germline (reference sequence). The CDR3 DNA reads as TGTGCCTGGAGTGACCCACCTTCGCGACACTCCTACGAGCAGTACTTC. Protein: CAWSDPPSRHSYEQYF. Full variable domain (missing parts from reference TRBV30 and TRBJ2-7): SQTIHQWPATLVQPVGSPLSLECTVEGTSNPNLYWYRQAAGRGLQLLFYSVGIGQISSEVPQNLSASRPQDRQFILSSKKLLLSDSGFYLCAWSDPPSRHSYEQYFGPGTRLTVT.

The chain uses TRBV10-3 and TRBJ2-3, with a tentative D call TRBD2 (6 bases). This CDR3 has 11 residues. Trimming took 10 bases from V and 5 from J, leaving 10 bases between them. Germline-derived CDR1 and CDR2 are ENHRY and SYGVKD. The CDR3 coding sequence is TGTGCCACCCAGGAGGGAGATACGCAGTATTTT. Its translation is CATQEGDTQYF.

Written as DNA, the CDR3 is TGTGCCAGCAGTTCTCGGGTGGGACTGAACTACGAGCAGTACTTC. This sequence encodes CASSSRVGLNYEQYF. V usage is TRBV27 and J usage is TRBJ2-7, with a tentative D call TRBD2 (6 bases). Germline-derived CDR1 and CDR2 are MNHEY and SMNVEV (reference sequence). Deletions cut 4 bases from V and 3 bases from J, with 16 bases between. This CDR3 has 15 amino acids.

The chain recombines TRBV7-2 with TRBJ2-1, with 9 bases that match TRBD2. After removal of 3 bases from V and 9 bases from J, the junction contained 6 bases not matched to a gene. The germline V gene has CDR1 SGHTA and CDR2 FQGNSA. This CDR3 spans 14 amino acids. DNA for the CDR3: TGTGCCAGCAGCTTGCTAGCGGGAAGGGGTGAGCAGTTCTTC. Its translation is CASSLLAGRGEQFF.

The chain combines TRBV30 with TRBJ2-3; 7 bases are a match to TRBD2. Germline CDR1 GTSNPN, CDR2 SVGIG (reference sequence). This CDR3 has 13 residues. Trimming removed 3 bases from V and 5 bases from J; junction bases left unmatched: 5. The CDR3 loop is CAWRREFVDTQYF. The CDR3 bases are TGTGCCTGGAGGCGGGAGTTCGTAGATACGCAGTATTTT.

In this sample, this clone turned up once. The V gene is TRBV7-2, the J gene TRBJ1-5, with D unresolved. Per the germline V gene, CDR1 is SGHTA and CDR2 is FQGNSA. The CDR3 length is 13 residues. Trimming cost V 2 bases and J 5 bases, with 7 bases left between them. This chain's CDR3 is CASSLRPDQPQHF. The CDR3 region has the DNA TGTGCCAGCAGCTTACGGCCCGATCAGCCCCAGCATTTT.

J is TRBJ2-5 and V is TRBV15, with a tentative D call TRBD1 (8 bases). Germline values: CDR1 LNHNV, CDR2 YYDKDF (reference sequence). The CDR3 sequence is 16 residues long. V lost 1 base and J 4 bases, leaving 16 bases between the germline ends. CDR3 DNA sequence: TGTGCCACCAGCAGAGCGGCAGGGGGCGGGAGAGAGACCCAGTACTTC. Translating it yields CATSRAAGGGRETQYF.

The V call is TRBV9, the J call TRBJ2-3, with D tentatively TRBD1 (6 bases). V lost 0 bases and J lost 1, with 12 bases in between. This CDR3 contains 16 residues. Germline V gene lookup returns CDR1 SGDLS and CDR2 YYNGEE. The CDR3 is CASSVVQGAGTDTQYF. DNA for the CDR3: TGTGCCAGCAGCGTAGTACAGGGAGCTGGCACAGATACGCAGTATTTT.

The rearrangement uses TRBV30 and TRBJ2-1, with TRBD2 identical over 7 bases. The ends lost 3 bases at V and 2 bases at J; junction bases unmatched: 4. The CDR3 spans 14 residues. Germline V CDR1 and CDR2: GTSNPN, SVGIG (reference sequence). The CDR3 region is CAWRISGTYNEQFF. The CDR3, as DNA: TGTGCCTGGAGGATAAGCGGGACCTACAATGAGCAGTTCTTC.

The chain employs TRBV4-2 and TRBJ2-7; D unresolved. The CDR3 consists of 14 residues. Trimming shortened V by 3 bases and J by 4 bases, and 13 bases separated the two germline ends. CDR1 is LGHNA, CDR2 YNFKEQ, per germline. The CDR3 spells CASSHGSEVYEQYF. The CDR3 nucleotides are TGTGCCAGCAGCCACGGATCCGAAGTATACGAGCAGTACTTC.

The chain employs TRBV5-6 and TRBJ2-1; possibly TRBD2 for D (6 bases). Trimming took 5 bases from V and 10 from J, leaving 13 bases between them. Germline V gene lookup returns CDR1 SGHDT and CDR2 YYEEEE. The CDR3 spans 12 residues. The CDR3 DNA sequence: TGTGCCAGCAGTTTAGCGGTCGGGGAGCAGTTCTTC. Translating gives CASSLAVGEQFF.

This chain links TRBV5-4 with TRBJ2-5, with 7 bases that match TRBD1. Losses at the gene ends were 5 bases for V and 5 bases for J; bases not matched to a gene: 9. This CDR3 has 14 residues. Looked up from germline, CDR1 is SGHNT and CDR2 is YYREEE (reference sequence). The CDR3 region is CASSSQLQGETQYF. The CDR3 coding sequence is TGTGCCAGCAGTTCGCAACTACAGGGGGAGACCCAGTACTTC.

This rearrangement joins TRBV30 to TRBJ2-5; no definite D call. This CDR3 has 13 residues. CDR1 is GTSNPN and CDR2 is SVGIG in the germline V gene (reference sequence). V gave up 4 bases and J gave up 5 bases, with 14 bases separating them. CDR3 in amino acids: CAWTPQTYETQYF. CDR3 DNA sequence: TGTGCCTGGACCCCACAGACGTACGAGACCCAGTACTTC.

This rearrangement joins TRBV5-1 to TRBJ2-7, with D possibly being TRBD1 (6 bases). The CDR3 loop spans 12 amino acids. Germline V gene data show CDR1 as SGHRS and CDR2 as YFSETQ. The V end was cut by 7 bases, the J end by 3 bases, with 11 bases between. CDR3 residues: CASDTGIYEQYF. The CDR3 nucleotides are TGCGCCAGCGACACAGGGATCTACGAGCAGTACTTC.

The J gene is TRBJ2-7, the V gene TRBV10-3; D is undetermined. The CDR3 length is 13 residues. Deletions cut 2 bases from V and 1 base from J, with 6 bases between. Germline V gene sequence: CDR1 ENHRY, CDR2 SYGVKD. CDR3 in DNA: TGTGCCATCAGTGAGAGGCAGTCCTACGAGCAGTACTTC. Protein sequence: CAISERQSYEQYF.